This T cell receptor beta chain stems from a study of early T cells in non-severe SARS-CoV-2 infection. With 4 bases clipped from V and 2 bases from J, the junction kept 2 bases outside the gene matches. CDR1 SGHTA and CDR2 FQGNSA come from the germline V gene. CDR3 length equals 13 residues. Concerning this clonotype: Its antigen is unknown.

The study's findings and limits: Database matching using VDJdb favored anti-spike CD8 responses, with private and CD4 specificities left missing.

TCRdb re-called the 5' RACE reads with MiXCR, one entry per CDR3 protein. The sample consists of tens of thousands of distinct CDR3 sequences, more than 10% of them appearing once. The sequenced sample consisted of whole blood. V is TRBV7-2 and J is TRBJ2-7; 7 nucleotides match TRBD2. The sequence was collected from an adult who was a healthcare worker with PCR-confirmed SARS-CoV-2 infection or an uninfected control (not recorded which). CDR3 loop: CASSSGTTYEQYF. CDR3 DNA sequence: TGTGCCAGCAGCTCCGGGACTACCTACGAGCAGTACTTC. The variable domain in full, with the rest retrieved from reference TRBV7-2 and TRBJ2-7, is GAGVSQSPSNKVTEKGKDVELRCDPISGHTALYWYRQSLGQGLEFLIYFQGNSAPDKSGLPSDRFSAERTGGSVSTLTIQRTQQEDSAVYLCASSSGTTYEQYFGPGTRLTVT.